The clone carrying this TCR beta chain appeared many times. Its antigen remains unknown. This specimen comes from a study of T cells in Graves' hyperthyroidism and ophthalmopathy. The study's findings and limits: Model-based prediction identified ophthalmopathy a median about 6 months prior to its onset. The authors' 13 V-J model separated ophthalmopathy from stable hyperthyroidism. Most thyroid clonotypes expanded above 0.001 appeared in blood too.

V lost 7 bases to trimming and J lost 3 bases, with 12 bases between them. The CDR3 has 14 amino acids. Amplified TCR beta CDR3 regions derived from RNA transcripts. HTBI primers were used for first-round RT-PCR of the TCR CDR3. TCRdb independently ran MiXCR on the multiplex PCR reads; one entry per CDR3 protein. The table includes about 510,000 distinct CDR3 sequences, 40% to 50% detected once. The sample was peripheral blood or thyroid tissue (not recorded which). J is TRBJ2-2 and V is TRBV12-3 or TRBV12-4; possible D gene TRBD1, 6 bases. The origin of this receptor is an adult woman with Graves' disease, either hyperthyroidism or ophthalmopathy (not recorded which). The CDR3 is CASNPGTHTGELFF. CDR3 DNA sequence: TGTGCCAGCAATCCTGGGACACACACCGGGGAGCTGTTTTTT.